The 30 T cell receptor beta chains below were found in one sample sequenced in a study of shared clonotypes between healthy human individuals. The naive CD8 fraction comprised CD45RO-negative cells positively selected for CCR7 and excluded terminally differentiated effector memory CD45RA+ cells. Clones were read by immunoSEQ multiplex PCR, and TCRdb kept only the in-frame ones, dropping some. The sample has millions of clones; about 93% are singletons. The sequenced sample consisted of naive CD8+ T cells from PBMCs. These receptors were taken from a man younger than 30 in good health. Some clones in this sample may be carry-over from other donors' samples.

The CDR3 coding sequence is TGTGCCAGCTTCTCAAAGGGGGGCGGAGCTAGCACAGATACGCAGTATTTT. The encoded protein is CASFSKGGGASTDTQYF. V is TRBV11-2 and J is TRBJ2-3; D possibly matches TRBD1 or TRBD2 (6 bases each). The CDR3 covers 17 residues. Germline values: CDR1 SGHAT, CDR2 FQNNGV. Trimming stripped 8 bases from V and 0 bases from J, with 21 bases between.

The chain joins TRBV9 to TRBJ2-1; 10 bases are a match to TRBD2. Trimming removed 3 bases from V and 4 bases from J; junction bases left unmatched: 10. Germline V gene lookup returns CDR1 SGDLS and CDR2 YYNGEE. The length of the CDR3 is 17 residues. The CDR3, as DNA: TGTGCCAGCAGCGAAGGGCCTCTAGCGGGAGCATACAATGAGCAGTTCTTC. This sequence encodes CASSEGPLAGAYNEQFF.

This chain joins TRBV30 and TRBJ2-5; D gene ambiguous. Germline assignment: CDR1 GTSNPN and CDR2 SVGIG (reference sequence). This CDR3 contains 13 residues. Deletions cut 3 bases from V and 0 bases from J, with 8 bases between. The CDR3 region has the DNA TGTGCCTGGAGCTTTGGCAACCAAGAGACCCAGTACTTC. It is translated as CAWSFGNQETQYF.

The V and J genes are TRBV9 and TRBJ1-2, with unresolved D. V was pared by 0 bases and J by 0 bases, with 12 bases between. The V gene's germline CDR1 is SGDLS and CDR2 YYNGEE. The CDR3 is 16 residues long. CDR3 protein: CASSVEPFSANYGYTF. The CDR3 DNA is TGTGCCAGCAGCGTAGAGCCATTCTCTGCTAACTATGGCTACACCTTC.

The CDR3 loop reads CASSQRTGVSYEQYF. The CDR3 DNA sequence: TGTGCCAGCAGCCAGCGGACAGGGGTCTCCTACGAGCAGTACTTC. The rearrangement uses TRBV13 and TRBJ2-7; 9 bases are shared with TRBD1. The CDR3 runs 15 residues. V lost 5 bases, J lost 0 bases, and 5 bases stayed unmatched. Germline assignment: CDR1 PRHDT and CDR2 FYEKMQ (reference sequence).

This clone was recorded once. The V and J genes are TRBV9 and TRBJ1-4; TRBD1 matches 8 bases. This CDR3 has 14 amino acids. V lost 0 bases and J lost 8; bases outside the gene matches: 3. The germline V gene encodes CDR1 SGDLS and CDR2 YYNGEE. CDR3 sequence reads: CASSVAGGEEKLFF. The CDR3 DNA is TGTGCCAGCAGCGTAGCAGGGGGCGAGGAAAAACTGTTTTTT.

As to this clone: This sample also contains other DNA sequences that code for the same CDR3. This sequence joins TRBV15 and TRBJ2-7, with 7 positions matching TRBD2. The V gene end was trimmed by 0 bases and the J gene end by 4 bases; junction bases not matched to a gene: 3. The germline CDR1 and CDR2 sequences are LNHNV and YYDKDF (reference sequence). This CDR3 has 14 residues. CDR3 sequence: CATSRDREGYEQYF. CDR3 in DNA: TGTGCCACCAGCAGAGACAGGGAGGGTTACGAGCAGTACTTC.

A single count supports this clone. The same CDR3 can be traced to other DNA sequences in this sample. The chain is built from TRBV27 and TRBJ1-1; 8 bases agree with TRBD1. V trimming: 0 bases; J trimming: 2 bases; junction bases outside the gene matches: 2. Germline V gene sequence: CDR1 MNHEY, CDR2 SMNVEV (reference sequence). This CDR3 is built from 15 residues. The DNA for the CDR3 is TGTGCCAGCAGTTTATCGGGGACAGGAAACACTGAAGCTTTCTTT. It translates to CASSLSGTGNTEAFF.

V usage is TRBV10-3 and J usage is TRBJ2-7; 10 nucleotides agree with TRBD1. V shed 5 bases, J shed 6 bases, and the junction held 7 bases outside the gene matches. The CDR3 sequence is 14 residues long. Germline V gene data show CDR1 as ENHRY and CDR2 as SYGVKD. CDR3 nucleotides: TGTGCCATCAGTTCCCAGACAGGGGGCTCCGAGCAGTACTTC. Its protein product is CAISSQTGGSEQYF.

For this clone: At the DNA level, this CDR3 is encoded by other sequences in the same sample as well. V usage is TRBV6-5 and J usage is TRBJ1-5; D possibly corresponds to TRBD1 (5 bases). V was trimmed by 2 bases and J by 7 bases, leaving 12 bases between them. This CDR3 is built from 14 residues. Germline V gene sequence: CDR1 MNHEY, CDR2 SVGAGI. For the CDR3, the DNA is TGTGCCAGCAGTTACGGCCAGGGAGTGCAGCCCCAGCATTTT. Translation: CASSYGQGVQPQHF.

The chain has TRBV5-4 and TRBJ2-1; 7 bases fit TRBD2. This CDR3 region has 15 residues. With 0 bases clipped from V and 8 bases from J, the junction kept 8 bases outside the gene matches. Looked up from germline, CDR1 is SGHNT and CDR2 is YYREEE (reference sequence). CDR3 amino acids: CASSLAGGSPDEQFF. CDR3 nucleotides: TGTGCCAGCAGCTTGGCCGGCGGGAGCCCCGATGAGCAGTTCTTC.

This rearrangement joins TRBV19 to TRBJ1-2; D unresolved. CDR1 and CDR2 from the germline V gene are LNHDA and SQIVND (reference sequence). Trimming removed 5 bases from V and 0 bases from J, with 13 bases in between. The CDR3 spans 15 residues. The CDR3 DNA is TGTGCCAGTAGTCTTCCGGGAATGGCTAACTATGGCTACACCTTC. As protein: CASSLPGMANYGYTF.

The V call is TRBV6-5, the J call TRBJ2-5; perhaps TRBD2 as D (5 bases). V was cut by 5 bases and J by 10 bases, with 20 bases left in between. In germline, CDR1 is MNHEY, CDR2 SVGAGI. The CDR3 extends over 14 amino acids. The CDR3 DNA sequence: TGTGCCAGCAGTCAGAGGGCGAGCGTCGGGGACCAGTACTTC. This codes for CASSQRASVGDQYF.

The gene calls are TRBV4-1 and TRBJ2-2; D might be TRBD2 (6 bases). Germline CDR1 and CDR2: MGHRA and YSYEKL. The V and J ends lost 1 base and 3 bases respectively, with 15 bases between them. The CDR3 is 17 amino acids. Written as DNA, the CDR3 is TGCGCCAGCAGCCAAGTGAACGGGAGAGGGGACACCGGGGAGCTGTTTTTT. It is translated as CASSQVNGRGDTGELFF.

The CDR3, as DNA: TGTGCCAGCAGCCAAGACAGGGGGGCAACCTACGAGCAGTACTTC. Translation: CASSQDRGATYEQYF. V usage is TRBV14 and J usage is TRBJ2-7; possibly TRBD1 for D (7 bases). The CDR3 covers 15 residues. Trimming shortened V by 0 bases and J by 2 bases, and 11 bases separated the two germline ends. Germline V gene sequence: CDR1 SGHDN, CDR2 FVKESK.

The V gene is TRBV2, the J gene TRBJ2-1; 8 bases are a match to TRBD2. The ends lost 8 bases at V and 5 bases at J; junction bases unmatched: 8. CDR1 is SNHLY and CDR2 is FYNNEI in the germline V gene. This CDR3 spans 14 amino acids. The chain's CDR3 is CASASGLGDNEQFF. CDR3 sequence (DNA): TGTGCCAGCGCTTCGGGACTAGGAGACAATGAGCAGTTCTTC.

The gene calls are TRBV28 and TRBJ2-1, with TRBD2 matching over 8 bases. The germline gives CDR1 MDHEN, CDR2 SYDVKM. The CDR3 is 18 amino acids. Losses at the gene ends were 3 bases for V and 7 bases for J; bases not matched to a gene: 17. The CDR3: CASSFRFVGLGEGNEQFF. CDR3 DNA: TGTGCCAGCAGTTTTCGATTCGTGGGACTAGGGGAAGGGAATGAGCAGTTCTTC.

This clone appeared a single time. The same CDR3 can be traced to other DNA sequences in this sample. The genes are TRBV27 and TRBJ2-1, with D unclear. The CDR3 has 15 amino acids. V gave up 3 bases and J gave up 0 bases, with 9 bases separating them. In germline, CDR1 is MNHEY, CDR2 SMNVEV (reference sequence). The CDR3 region is CASSFGLGSYNEQFF. The CDR3 DNA is TGTGCCAGCAGTTTCGGGCTGGGCTCCTACAATGAGCAGTTCTTC.

The chain uses TRBV28 and TRBJ2-7; D remains unclear. The ends were cut back, 4 bases at V and 5 bases at J, with 9 bases in the middle. This CDR3 has 12 amino acids. CDR1 and CDR2 from the germline V gene are MDHEN and SYDVKM. Here the CDR3 DNA reads TGTGCCAGCAGTTATAGGGTAAACGAGCAGTACTTC. Residues: CASSYRVNEQYF.

A single count supports this clone. V is TRBV7-9 and J is TRBJ2-3; TRBD1 might be the D (6 bases). The CDR3 length is 13 residues. Germline V CDR1 and CDR2: SEHNR, FQNEAQ (reference sequence). The germline V and J ends were trimmed by 4 bases and 6 bases, with 11 bases remaining between them. For the CDR3, the DNA is TGTGCCAGCAGCTCACAGGGTTCGGATACGCAGTATTTT. It encodes CASSSQGSDTQYF.

The chain couples TRBV28 to TRBJ1-5, with TRBD1 as a possible D gene (6 bases). This CDR3 is built from 15 residues. CDR1 is MDHEN, CDR2 SYDVKM, per germline. Trimming removed 0 bases from V and 5 bases from J, with 11 bases in between. The CDR3 here is CASSLWKGGDQPQHF. CDR3 DNA: TGTGCCAGCAGTTTATGGAAGGGGGGGGATCAGCCCCAGCATTTT.

The chain has TRBV28 and TRBJ2-7; D gene unclear. The CDR3 sequence is 14 residues long. Germline CDR1 reads MDHEN; CDR2 reads SYDVKM. V was pared by 10 bases and J by 0 bases, with 16 bases between. The CDR3 spells CATNRRTNSYEQYF. In DNA, the CDR3 is TGTGCCACCAACCGACGGACCAACTCCTACGAGCAGTACTTC.

CDR3 bases: TGTGCCTGGAGAGGATTTCCTGAGACAGGAGCAGACGAGCAGTACTTC. Protein sequence: CAWRGFPETGADEQYF. V gene TRBV30 combines with J gene TRBJ2-7, with D possibly being TRBD1 (6 bases). The V gene's germline CDR1 is GTSNPN and CDR2 SVGIG (reference sequence). The V end was cut by 3 bases, the J end by 5 bases, with 23 bases between. The CDR3 contains 16 residues.

The genes are TRBV9 and TRBJ2-7; D remains ambiguous. Germline CDR1 and CDR2: SGDLS and YYNGEE. CDR3 length equals 15 residues. V was cut by 0 bases and J by 2 bases, with 12 bases left in between. This chain's CDR3 is CASSVEPSGTYEQYF. CDR3 coding DNA: TGTGCCAGCAGCGTAGAGCCATCAGGAACCTACGAGCAGTACTTC.

The chain joins TRBV2 to TRBJ2-4, with D maybe TRBD2 (5 bases). Per germline, CDR1 SNHLY and CDR2 FYNNEI. The V and J ends lost 3 bases and 8 bases respectively, with 8 bases between them. The CDR3 totals 12 residues. CDR3 in amino acids: CASSEPRDIQYF. DNA of the CDR3: TGTGCCAGCAGTGAGCCGAGGGACATTCAGTACTTC.

The rearrangement uses TRBV29-1 and TRBJ2-1, with D perhaps matching TRBD2 (6 bases). Per the germline V gene, CDR1 is SQVTM and CDR2 is ANQGSEA. The CDR3 covers 14 residues. With 8 bases removed from V and 1 base from J, the gap between germline ends came to 15 bases. This chain's CDR3 is CSIQGLQSYNEQFF. The CDR3, as DNA: TGCAGCATCCAGGGACTGCAGTCCTACAATGAGCAGTTCTTC.

As to this clone: The identical CDR3 is also encoded by other nucleotide sequences in the sample. V is TRBV6-6 and J is TRBJ2-7; a possible D gene is TRBD1 (5 bases). The length of the CDR3 is 12 residues. Trimming pared 4 bases from V and 5 bases from J, leaving 9 bases between. From germline, CDR1 is MNHNY and CDR2 SVGAGI (reference sequence). DNA for the CDR3: TGTGCCAGCAGTTTTACAGGAGACGAGCAGTACTTC. Translation: CASSFTGDEQYF.

The chain recombines TRBV11-2 with TRBJ2-5; unclear D gene. The CDR3 sequence is 13 residues long. Trimming removed 5 bases from V and 5 bases from J, with 12 bases in between. In germline, CDR1 is SGHAT, CDR2 FQNNGV. DNA of the CDR3: TGTGCCAGCAGCCCATCGTCTATGGAGACCCAGTACTTC. It encodes CASSPSSMETQYF.

The sample holds one count of this clone. The V gene is TRBV29-1, the J gene TRBJ2-7, with 7 bases fitting TRBD2. This CDR3 is built from 11 residues. V was clipped by 6 bases and J by 4 bases; unmatched bases: 3. The germline gives CDR1 SQVTM, CDR2 ANQGSEA. CDR3 sequence reads: CSVPGGYEQYF. In nucleotides, the CDR3 is TGCAGCGTCCCCGGGGGGTACGAGCAGTACTTC.

Turning to this clone: This sample also contains other DNA sequences that code for the same CDR3. Here the CDR3 reads CASSQTSGGYYEQYF. As DNA, the CDR3 is TGCGCCAGCAGCCAAACTAGCGGGGGGTACTACGAGCAGTACTTC. The gene calls are TRBV4-3 and TRBJ2-7; 12 bases line up with TRBD2. This CDR3 spans 15 amino acids. J gave up 3 bases and V 2 bases, and 2 bases lay outside the gene matches. The V gene's germline CDR1 is LGHNA and CDR2 YSLEER.